This TCR beta chain stems from a study of T cells in Graves' hyperthyroidism and ophthalmopathy. Ten or more counts support this clonotype. What was amplified from RNA transcripts were TCR beta CDR3 regions. With the HTBI primer set, the TCR CDR3 went through a first round of RT-PCR. TCRdb re-derived calls from the multiplex PCR reads in MiXCR, one entry per CDR3 protein. Here the sample spans 300,000 to 500,000 distinct CDR3 sequences, more than 12% being singletons. The clonotype originates from a man in his fifties with Graves' ophthalmopathy. The sample consisted of blood.

CDR3 DNA: TGTGCCAGCAGTGAACGGGCAGGGGGACACGGTTTAGAGACCCAGTACTTC. The encoded protein is CASSERAGGHGLETQYF. The rearrangement joins TRBV6-1 to TRBJ2-5; TRBD1 matches 7 bases. With V trimmed by 2 bases and J by 4 bases, 13 bases remained unmatched. Germline CDR1 MNHNS, CDR2 SASEGT. The CDR3 loop spans 17 amino acids.